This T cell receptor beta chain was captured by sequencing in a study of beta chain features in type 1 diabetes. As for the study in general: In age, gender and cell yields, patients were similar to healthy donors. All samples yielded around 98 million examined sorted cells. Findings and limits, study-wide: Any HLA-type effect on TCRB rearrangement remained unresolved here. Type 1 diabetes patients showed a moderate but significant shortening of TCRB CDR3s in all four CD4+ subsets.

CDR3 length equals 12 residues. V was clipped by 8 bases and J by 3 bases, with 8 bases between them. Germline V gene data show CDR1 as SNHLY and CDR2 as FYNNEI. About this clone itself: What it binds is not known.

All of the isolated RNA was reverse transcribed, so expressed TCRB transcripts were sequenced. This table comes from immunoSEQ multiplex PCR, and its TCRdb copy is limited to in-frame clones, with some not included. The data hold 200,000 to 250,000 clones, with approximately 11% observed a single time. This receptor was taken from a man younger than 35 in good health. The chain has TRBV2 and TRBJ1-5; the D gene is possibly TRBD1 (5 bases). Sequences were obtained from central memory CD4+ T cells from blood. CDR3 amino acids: CASSRVNQPQHF. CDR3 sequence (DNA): TGTGCCAGCTCCAGGGTCAATCAGCCCCAGCATTTT.